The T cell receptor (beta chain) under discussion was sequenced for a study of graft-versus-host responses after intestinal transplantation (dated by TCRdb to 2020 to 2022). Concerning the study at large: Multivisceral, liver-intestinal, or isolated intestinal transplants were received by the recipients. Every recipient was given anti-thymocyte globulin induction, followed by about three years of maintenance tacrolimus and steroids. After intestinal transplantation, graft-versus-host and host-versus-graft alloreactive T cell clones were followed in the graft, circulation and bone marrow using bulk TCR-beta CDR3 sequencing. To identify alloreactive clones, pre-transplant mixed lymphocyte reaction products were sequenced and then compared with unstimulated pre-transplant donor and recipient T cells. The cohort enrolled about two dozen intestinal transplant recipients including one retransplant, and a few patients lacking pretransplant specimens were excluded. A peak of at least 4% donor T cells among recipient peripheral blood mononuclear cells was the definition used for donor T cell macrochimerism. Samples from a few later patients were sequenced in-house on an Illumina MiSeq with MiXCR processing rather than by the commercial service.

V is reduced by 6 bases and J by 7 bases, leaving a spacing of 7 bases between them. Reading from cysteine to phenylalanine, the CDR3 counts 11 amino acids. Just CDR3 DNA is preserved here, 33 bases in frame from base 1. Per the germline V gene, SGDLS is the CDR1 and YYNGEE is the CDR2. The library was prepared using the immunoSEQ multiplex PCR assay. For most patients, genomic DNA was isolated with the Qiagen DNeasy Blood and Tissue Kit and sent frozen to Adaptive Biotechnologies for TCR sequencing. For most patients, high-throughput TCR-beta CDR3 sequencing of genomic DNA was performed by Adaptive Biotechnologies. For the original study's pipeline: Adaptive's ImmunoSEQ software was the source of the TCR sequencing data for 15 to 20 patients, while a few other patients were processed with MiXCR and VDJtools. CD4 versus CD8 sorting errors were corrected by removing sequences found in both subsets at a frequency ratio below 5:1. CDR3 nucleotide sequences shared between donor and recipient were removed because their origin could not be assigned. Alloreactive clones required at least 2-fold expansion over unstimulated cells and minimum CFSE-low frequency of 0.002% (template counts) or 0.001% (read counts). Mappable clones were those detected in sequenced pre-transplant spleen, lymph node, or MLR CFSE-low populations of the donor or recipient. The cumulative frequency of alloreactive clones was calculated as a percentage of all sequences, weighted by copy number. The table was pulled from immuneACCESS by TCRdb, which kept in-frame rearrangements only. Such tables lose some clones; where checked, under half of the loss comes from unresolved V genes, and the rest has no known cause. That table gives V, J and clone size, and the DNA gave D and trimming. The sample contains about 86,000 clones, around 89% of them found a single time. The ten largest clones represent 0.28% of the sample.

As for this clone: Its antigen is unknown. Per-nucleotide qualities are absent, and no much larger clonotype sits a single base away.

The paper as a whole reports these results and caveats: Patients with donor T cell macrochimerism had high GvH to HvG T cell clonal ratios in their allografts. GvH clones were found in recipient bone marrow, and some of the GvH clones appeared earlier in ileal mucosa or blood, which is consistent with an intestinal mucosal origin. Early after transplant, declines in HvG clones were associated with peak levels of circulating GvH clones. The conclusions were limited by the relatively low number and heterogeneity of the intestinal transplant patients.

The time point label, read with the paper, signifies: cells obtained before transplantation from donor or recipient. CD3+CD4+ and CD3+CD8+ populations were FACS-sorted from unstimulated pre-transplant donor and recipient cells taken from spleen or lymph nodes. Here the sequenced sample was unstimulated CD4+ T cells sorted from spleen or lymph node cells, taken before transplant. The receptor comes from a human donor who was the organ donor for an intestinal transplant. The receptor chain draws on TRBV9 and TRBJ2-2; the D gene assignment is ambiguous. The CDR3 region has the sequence CASNSHGELFF. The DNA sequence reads TGTGCCAGCAACAGCCACGGGGAGCTGTTTTTT.